One TCR beta chain is described in this entry. Its specificity is unknown. The sample is drawn from a study of T cell responses to AZD1222 COVID-19 vaccine. At the level of the study: Combined were second doses at about 4 or about 12 weeks.

Germline CDR1 SGHTA, CDR2 FQGNSA. The CDR3 length is 16 residues. Trimming removed 9 bases from V and 4 bases from J, with 21 bases in between. TCRdb's copy holds only in-frame clones and misses some; the assay was immunoSEQ multiplex PCR. The sample has more than 95,000 clones, approximately 87% seen once; the top ten hold around 9.3%. Overall study results and limits: Donors were largely white British and mainly female; clonal diversity was possibly underestimated. Among vaccine-associated CD4 TCRs, coverage spanned spike, with dominance at 160-218 and 743-854. Only five or six AZD1222 recipients tested seropositive at baseline.

The source is an adult in good health. The source material was peripheral blood, sampled on day 0 of AZD1222 vaccination. The V gene is TRBV7-2, the J gene TRBJ2-2; the D gene could be TRBD1 or TRBD2 (5 bases each). The chain's CDR3 is CARGPISGRTTGELFF. Written as DNA, the CDR3 is TGTGCCAGAGGGCCGATATCGGGACGGACCACCGGGGAGCTGTTTTTT.